This TCR beta chain is drawn from a study of T cell responses to AZD1222 COVID-19 vaccine. TCRdb keeps only in-frame clones here, not all; method: immunoSEQ multiplex PCR. The sample has tens of thousands of clones; 89% are singletons. V was trimmed by 3 bases and J by 0 bases, leaving 6 bases between them. The CDR3 length is 13 residues. The germline V gene has CDR1 DFQATT and CDR2 SNEGSKA (reference sequence). A few counts support this clone. Antigen specificity is unknown. Whole-study results and caveats: Mapped onto spike, vaccine-associated CD4 TCRs spanned it and were dominant at 160-218 and 743-854. Donor demographics were predominantly white British with a female majority; clonal diversity may be underestimated.

The receptor was derived from an adult who received the AZD1222 COVID-19 vaccine. The specimen comprised peripheral blood, sampled 28 days after the second AZD1222 dose. This rearrangement joins TRBV20-1 to TRBJ1-3; D call uncertain. CDR3 coding DNA: TGCAGTGCTAGTGCCAACTCTGGAAACACCATATATTTT. Translating gives CSASANSGNTIYF.